The 16 T cell receptor beta chains in this list originate from one sample, sequenced in a study of T cell responses to AZD1222 COVID-19 vaccine. Libraries were prepared by immunoSEQ multiplex PCR; TCRdb keeps only in-frame clonotypes and omits some of them. The profile shows roughly 140,000 clones, 92% of them singletons. Sequenced here: peripheral blood, sampled 28 days after the second AZD1222 dose. The receptors come from an adult who received the AZD1222 COVID-19 vaccine.

DNA for the CDR3: TGCAGCGCCTCAAGGGATACGGATTCAGGGGCCAACGTCCTGACTTTC. It specifies CSASRDTDSGANVLTF. The rearrangement joins TRBV29-1 to TRBJ2-6; D is ambiguous. CDR1 is SQVTM, CDR2 ANQGSEA, per germline. The CDR3 length is 16 residues. V was trimmed by 7 bases and J by 4 bases, leaving 20 bases between them.

V gene TRBV9 combines with J gene TRBJ2-1; 11 bases line up with TRBD2. The CDR3 runs to 18 residues. Germline CDR1 and CDR2: SGDLS and YYNGEE. V shed 3 bases, J shed 3 bases, and the junction held 11 bases outside the gene matches. In DNA, the CDR3 is TGTGCCAGCAGCGCCCTCTCCACTAGCGGGAGACTCTACAATGAGCAGTTCTTC. Amino acids: CASSALSTSGRLYNEQFF.

The chain recombines TRBV24-1 with TRBJ2-1; D is ambiguous. CDR1 KGHDR and CDR2 SFDVKD come from the germline V gene. The CDR3 is made up of 14 amino acids. V was trimmed by 0 bases and J by 6 bases, leaving 8 bases between them. CDR3 bases: TGTGCCACCAGTGATTTGCCCCAGAGCAATGAGCAGTTCTTC. As protein: CATSDLPQSNEQFF.

The chain uses TRBV6-5 and TRBJ1-1; unclear D gene. The V end was cut by 5 bases, the J end by 6 bases, with 13 bases between. The CDR3 is 13 amino acids. Germline-derived CDR1 and CDR2 are MNHEY and SVGAGI. The CDR3: CASSPPGFPEAFF. The CDR3 DNA follows: TGTGCCAGCAGTCCCCCCGGGTTCCCTGAAGCTTTCTTT.

This chain connects TRBV19 to TRBJ1-1, with D uncertain. Trimming removed 5 bases at V and 1 base at J, with 23 bases between. The V gene's germline CDR1 is LNHDA and CDR2 SQIVND (reference sequence). This CDR3 has 18 amino acids. CDR3 loop: CASSLTMTRAVTNTEAFF. CDR3 DNA: TGTGCCAGTAGTCTCACTATGACCCGGGCAGTTACGAACACTGAAGCTTTCTTT.

The chain is built from TRBV7-3 and TRBJ1-2; no firm D call. This CDR3 is built from 14 residues. Germline CDR1 is SGHTA and CDR2 is FQGTGA. The germline V and J ends were trimmed by 2 bases and 3 bases, with 10 bases remaining between them. The CDR3 nucleotides read TGTGCCAGCAGCTTAGAATTCAGGCACTATGGCTACACCTTC. Translation: CASSLEFRHYGYTF.

The rearrangement uses TRBV6-2 or TRBV6-3 and TRBJ1-2, with 9 bases identical to TRBD1. V shed 5 bases and J 8 bases; nucleotides not matched to a gene: 6. Germline loops: CDR1 MNHEY, CDR2 SVGEGT. The CDR3 is made up of 13 amino acids. DNA of the CDR3: TGTGCCAGCAGTACACGGGACAGGGCCGGCTACACCTTC. Residues: CASSTRDRAGYTF.

This sequence joins TRBV27 and TRBJ1-1; D perhaps matches TRBD1 (5 bases). From germline, CDR1 is MNHEY and CDR2 SMNVEV (reference sequence). The CDR3 runs 16 residues. V lost 4 bases and J 6 bases, leaving 21 bases between the germline ends. The DNA of the CDR3 is TGTGCCAGCAGTTCCAACAGGAGACTTTACCCGTCTGAAGCTTTCTTT. Translating gives CASSSNRRLYPSEAFF.

The chain recombines TRBV10-3 with TRBJ2-3; maybe TRBD2 (6 bases). The CDR3 covers 12 residues. Deletions cut 6 bases from V and 4 bases from J, with 8 bases between. Germline V CDR1 and CDR2: ENHRY, SYGVKD. Written as DNA, the CDR3 is TGTGCCATCAGGGGGGGTTCAGATACGCAGTATTTT. As protein: CAIRGGSDTQYF.

CDR3 coding DNA: TGTGCCAGCACTAACCCGCGGGAGAGAGGGGTTCACAATGAGCAGTTCTTC. Translated, it gives CASTNPRERGVHNEQFF. The J gene is TRBJ2-1, the V gene TRBV2, with 7 bases fitting TRBD2. The J segment lost 5 bases and the V segment lost 7 bases, leaving 17 bases of the junction unmatched. Looked up from germline, CDR1 is SNHLY and CDR2 is FYNNEI. The CDR3 contains 17 residues. Together with reference TRBV2 and TRBJ2-1, the CDR3 gives the full variable domain: EPEVTQTPSHQVTQMGQEVILRCVPISNHLYFYWYRQILGQKVEFLVSFYNNEISEKSEIFDDQFSVERPDGSNFTLKIRSTKLEDSAMYFCASTNPRERGVHNEQFFGPGTRLTVL.

This CDR3 reads CASSPAYEQYF. CDR3 nucleotides: TGTGCCAGCAGCCCCGCCTACGAGCAGTACTTC. The rearrangement links TRBV7-9 to TRBJ2-7; D uncertain. The CDR3 loop spans 11 amino acids. Germline assignment: CDR1 SEHNR and CDR2 FQNEAQ (reference sequence). Trimming pared 5 bases from V and 2 bases from J, leaving 4 bases between.

V gene TRBV30 combines with J gene TRBJ2-4; D gene ambiguous. The V end was cut by 6 bases, the J end by 0 bases, with 9 bases between. Germline CDR1 is GTSNPN and CDR2 is SVGIG (reference sequence). The CDR3 extends over 13 amino acids. The CDR3 DNA follows: TGTGCCTGCACAAAACTAGCCAAAAACATTCAGTACTTC. It yields the protein CACTKLAKNIQYF. The full variable domain, with the rest looked up from reference TRBV30 and TRBJ2-4, is SQTIHQWPATLVQPVGSPLSLECTVEGTSNPNLYWYRQAAGRGLQLLFYSVGIGQISSEVPQNLSASRPQDRQFILSSKKLLLSDSGFYLCACTKLAKNIQYFGAGTRLSVL.

The genes are TRBV4-1 and TRBJ2-7; 7 nucleotides align to TRBD2. Germline V lookup: CDR1 MGHRA, CDR2 YSYEKL. The ends lost 5 bases at V and 5 bases at J; junction bases unmatched: 0. CDR3 size: 11 residues. The CDR3 sequence is CASSGGDEQYV. The CDR3 nucleotides read TGCGCCAGCAGCGGGGGGGACGAGCAGTACGTC.

The chain recombines TRBV5-4 with TRBJ1-1; D gene uncertain. Germline V gene sequence: CDR1 SGHNT, CDR2 YYREEE (reference sequence). The CDR3 totals 11 residues. Trimming removed 4 bases at V and 12 bases at J, with 13 bases between. In DNA, the CDR3 is TGTGCCAGCAGCCGTGCGGGGATGACTTTCTTT. Residues: CASSRAGMTFF.

The chain combines TRBV6-5 with TRBJ2-7, with TRBD1 identical over 7 bases. V gave up 7 bases and J gave up 11 bases; unmatched junction bases: 11. This CDR3 spans 12 amino acids. Germline CDR1 and CDR2: MNHEY and SVGAGI. The CDR3 sequence is CASNQEAGTEYV. CDR3 DNA sequence: TGTGCCAGCAACCAAGAGGCCGGGACAGAGTACGTC.

This chain uses TRBV5-1 with TRBJ1-2; 10 bases line up with TRBD1. The CDR3 is made up of 15 amino acids. Germline CDR1 SGHRS, CDR2 YFSETQ. V lost 1 base, J lost 6 bases, and 6 bases stayed unmatched. CDR3 sequence reads: CASSLNTGTGDGYTF. CDR3 nucleotide sequence: TGCGCCAGCAGCTTGAATACCGGGACAGGGGATGGCTACACCTTC.